The source of this TCR beta chain is a study of blood T cells in healthy people across ages. Study-wide points: Compared with aged donors, long-lived donors showed fewer expanded clones, suggesting selection.

The authors ran a second PCR of about 6 to 11 cycles using a sample-barcoded 5' primer and a J-beta primer mix. Each CDR3 protein gets one entry after TCRdb re-called the 5' RACE reads with MiXCR. The sample shows around 2 million distinct CDR3 sequences, about 39% of them seen only once. The germline V gene encodes CDR1 MGHRA and CDR2 YSYEKL. The CDR3 sequence is 15 residues long. This clonotype was found a few times. Its matching antigen is unknown. The J gene is TRBJ2-4, the V gene TRBV4-1; TRBD1 matches at 7 bases. The closer fit of TRBJ2-7 to the DNA end suggests the J call may be wrong. Sequenced: blood. This TCR came from a human donor in good health. Here the CDR3 reads CASSHGTEQSYEQYF. Here the CDR3 DNA reads TGCGCCAGCAGCCACGGGACAGAACAATCCTACGAGCAGTACTTC.